This T cell receptor beta chain was obtained from a study of blood T cells in healthy people across ages (dated by TCRdb to between 2015 and 2016). Describing the broader study: In model experiments, roughly one uniquely barcoded TCR beta cDNA molecule per two T cells was captured by template switching. Four age groups were formed from the donors: young (average roughly 15 years), middle-aged (more than 35), aged (approximately 60) and long-lived (around 82). Two additional independent replicas of 1 million unique cDNA reads from the same blood draw were analyzed for two donors (one aged 18 to 30 and one aged 80 or older). The study measured age-related changes in TCR beta repertoire diversity using deep sequencing normalized with unique cDNA molecular identifiers. To avoid experimental bias, donors of different ages were randomly spread across the sequencing lanes.

The donors were a few dozen Caucasian individuals from Russia, aged 6 to 90 years, who were systemically healthy. Each donor gave about 11 milliliters of peripheral blood, drawn into EDTA-treated Vacutainer tubes. PBMCs were isolated by Ficoll-Paque density-gradient centrifugation, with at least 7 million obtained per sample. Trizol reagent was used to extract total RNA from PBMCs, with at least 6 micrograms per sample. The percentages of naive CD45RAhigh/CD27high T cells were determined by flow cytometry on a PBMC aliquot from every donor. Results the study describes overall, beyond this receptor: Because the CMV infection status of the donors was unknown, age-related changes in expanded clonotypes may potentially have been confounded. Observed TCR beta diversity correlated strongly with the percentage of naive T cells measured by flow cytometry. Because profiling used bulk unsorted PBMCs, naive and antigen-experienced compartments could not be compared conclusively. As age increased, observed TCR beta diversity per million T cells dropped in a roughly linear way, and a significant reduction was already evident by age 40. Estimates of total diversity based on one million sequenced T cells were regarded as lower bounds and as underestimates. Compared with the aged group, the long-lived group had more naive CD4+ T cells, fewer expanded clones and increased TCR diversity, a pattern suggesting age selection.

Library preparation used 5' RACE. Sequencing was carried out with an Illumina HiSeq 2500. A second about 7 to 11 cycle PCR used a sample-barcoded 5' primer and a J-beta primer mix. Each TCR beta cDNA molecule received a unique molecular identifier from a template-switch 5' adaptor carrying 12 random nucleotides. Each sample yielded at least 2.5 million CDR3-containing paired-end reads. The Mint cDNA synthesis kit, primed by a TRBC-specific oligonucleotide, was used to synthesize first-strand cDNA from all RNA. Following uracil-DNA glycosylase treatment, all cDNA underwent a first 18-cycle PCR with the universal primers M1SS and BC2_uni_R. The original methods were these. Normalization of each sample was performed by random selection of 1 million high-quality reads, each carrying a distinct molecular identifier. Reads sharing molecular identifiers were discarded rather than binned into consensus sequences. MiTCR, run with a Q25 quality threshold and the strictest error-elimination algorithm, handled CDR3 identification, clonotype clustering and error correction. A nonparametric unseen species model with Euler transformation was used to estimate lower-bound total TCR beta diversity. In-frame beta chains were kept once TCRdb had trimmed the public reads at Q25 with fastp and called clones with MiXCR. Here each entry gathers all rows of one CDR3 protein and keeps the most common genes and DNA. TCRdb, not the original authors, processed these V and J calls. The sample has hundreds of thousands of distinct CDR3 sequences on record, roughly 53% of them singletons. Of the sample, over 30% falls within the top ten clones.

This clonotype was detected once. Its cognate antigen has yet to be identified. No base quality information exists; no much larger clone differs at one position. A read on its own is weak evidence. The source is a man aged 55-75 years in good health. Sequenced material: blood.

The nucleotide sequence is TGTGCCAGCAGCTACTTAGCGGGGGGGCCTGTCTTTAATGAGCAGTTCTTC. Its protein product is CASSYLAGGPVFNEQFF. The rearrangement combines TRBV7-2 with TRBJ2-1, with 11 central nucleotides matching TRBD2. From the cysteine up to the phenylalanine, the CDR3 has a length of 17 residues. The retained sequence is limited to the CDR3, 51 bases, with the frame set at the first base. The germline V gene yields SGHTA for CDR1 and FQGNSA for CDR2. The V end gives up 4 bases and the J end 7 bases, leaving 12 bases in the junction not matched to a gene.